This entry lists 10 T cell receptor beta chains sequenced from one sample in a study of T-cell memory formation after mild COVID-19. In TCRdb, the 5' RACE reads were re-called with MiXCR into one record per CDR3 protein. Here the sample spans about 560,000 distinct CDR3 sequences, 17% being singletons. The sequencing input was PBMCs or a T cell subset sorted from them (not recorded which). The receptors stem from an adult woman who had mild COVID-19 (a few samples of this study predate the infection). Cell type and time point are not known.

This chain links TRBV9 with TRBJ1-4; D is possibly TRBD1 (5 bases). With 4 bases removed from V and 8 bases from J, the gap between germline ends came to 12 bases. The CDR3 totals 13 residues. The germline V gene has CDR1 SGDLS and CDR2 YYNGEE. The CDR3 sequence is CASSSDRGEKLFF. Written as DNA, the CDR3 is TGTGCCAGCAGCAGCGATAGGGGAGAAAAACTGTTTTTT. The full variable domain, rest sourced from reference TRBV9 and TRBJ1-4, is DSGVTQTPKHLITATGQRVTLRCSPRSGDLSVYWYQQSLDQGLQFLIQYYNGEERAKGNILERFSAQQFPDLHSELNLSSLELGDSALYFCASSSDRGEKLFFGSGTQLSVL.

The V call is TRBV29-1, the J call TRBJ2-1, with TRBD1 matching 8 bases. Germline trimming cut 0 bases from V and 0 bases from J; bases unmatched to any gene: 10. The germline CDR1 and CDR2 sequences are SQVTM and ANQGSEA. CDR3 length: 18 residues. CDR3 nucleotide sequence: TGCAGCGTTGAAGATGTGACAGGGGAGATGAGCTCCTACAATGAGCAGTTCTTC. Protein: CSVEDVTGEMSSYNEQFF.

V is TRBV7-9 and J is TRBJ2-7; 8 positions match TRBD1. Germline CDR1 reads SEHNR; CDR2 reads FQNEAQ (reference sequence). This CDR3 spans 13 amino acids. The ends lost 1 base at V and 7 bases at J; junction bases unmatched: 3. The CDR3 DNA follows: TGTGCCAGCAGCTTAGAGGGGGACAGGGAGCAGTACTTC. Protein product: CASSLEGDREQYF.

There are a few counts of this clonotype. V usage is TRBV7-2 and J usage is TRBJ2-3, with D uncertain. Per germline, CDR1 SGHTA and CDR2 FQGNSA. Between the trimmed V and J ends, which lost 3 bases and 0 bases, there was a span of 10 bases. CDR3 length: 15 amino acids. This CDR3 reads CASSFQRASTDTQYF. Written as DNA, the CDR3 is TGTGCCAGCAGCTTCCAGCGCGCTAGCACAGATACGCAGTATTTT. Filled out from reference TRBV7-2 and TRBJ2-3, the complete variable domain reads GAGVSQSPSNKVTEKGKDVELRCDPISGHTALYWYRQSLGQGLEFLIYFQGNSAPDKSGLPSDRFSAERTGGSVSTLTIQRTQQEDSAVYLCASSFQRASTDTQYFGPGTRLTVL.

This sequence joins TRBV5-1 and TRBJ1-4; 9 nucleotides match TRBD1. The germline V gene has CDR1 SGHRS and CDR2 YFSETQ. This CDR3 spans 17 amino acids. V lost 0 bases and J lost 8; bases outside the gene matches: 11. CDR3 in amino acids: CASSLAAPGTGPEKLFF. The CDR3 DNA follows: TGCGCCAGCAGCTTGGCAGCCCCCGGGACAGGGCCCGAAAAACTGTTTTTT.

The rearrangement joins TRBV4-2 to TRBJ1-4; no clear D gene. Trimming removed 0 bases at V and 0 bases at J, with 14 bases between. Germline V gene lookup returns CDR1 LGHNA and CDR2 YNFKEQ. CDR3 length: 18 residues. CDR3 loop: CASSQEGNSLATNEKLFF. For the CDR3, the DNA is TGTGCCAGCAGCCAAGAAGGGAACAGCTTAGCAACTAATGAAAAACTGTTTTTT.

V usage is TRBV5-1 and J usage is TRBJ2-7, with TRBD1 matching 9 bases. The V gene's germline CDR1 is SGHRS and CDR2 YFSETQ. CDR3 length equals 16 residues. Trimming cost V 4 bases and J 7 bases; bases outside gene matches: 15. In DNA, the CDR3 is TGCGCCAGCAGCGCCTACTTACAGGGGGCGCGTGGAGAGCAGTACTTC. It is translated as CASSAYLQGARGEQYF. The variable domain in full, completed from reference TRBV5-1 and TRBJ2-7, reads KAGVTQTPRYLIKTRGQQVTLSCSPISGHRSVSWYQQTPGQGLQFLFEYFSETQRNKGNFPGRFSGRQFSNSRSEMNVSTLELGDSALYLCASSAYLQGARGEQYFGPGTRLTVT.

This clonotype occurred a few times. The rearrangement joins TRBV29-1 to TRBJ2-5, with TRBD2 matching 7 bases. Germline values: CDR1 SQVTM, CDR2 ANQGSEA. CDR3 size: 13 residues. V was pared by 6 bases and J by 5 bases, with 9 bases of the junction left unmatched. The CDR3 loop reads CSVLRGGRETQYF. The CDR3 nucleotides read TGCAGCGTCCTGCGCGGGGGTAGGGAGACCCAGTACTTC. The full variable domain, rest sourced from reference TRBV29-1 and TRBJ2-5, is SAVISQKPSRDICQRGTSLTIQCQVDSQVTMMFWYRQQPGQSLTLIATANQGSEATYESGFVIDKFPISRPNLTFSTLTVSNMSPEDSSIYLCSVLRGGRETQYFGPGTRLLVL.

Only a few counts were recorded for this clonotype. The rearrangement joins TRBV12-3 or TRBV12-4 to TRBJ2-3; TRBD2 matches 9 bases. The V gene end was trimmed by 2 bases and the J gene end by 7 bases; junction bases not matched to a gene: 4. The length of the CDR3 is 14 residues. DNA for the CDR3: TGTGCCAGCAGTTTATCGCGGGAGGGGAATACGCAGTATTTT. This encodes CASSLSREGNTQYF.

The rearrangement links TRBV5-8 to TRBJ2-1; TRBD1 agrees at 9 bases. This CDR3 has 15 amino acids. Germline V gene lookup returns CDR1 SGHTS and CDR2 YDEGEE. The ends lost 2 bases at V and 7 bases at J; junction bases unmatched: 7. The CDR3 sequence: CASSLTGTGMNEQFF. CDR3 nucleotides: TGTGCCAGCAGCTTAACCGGGACAGGGATGAATGAGCAGTTCTTC.